This T cell receptor beta chain comes out of a study of vaccination effects on CD4 cells after COVID-19. For the study at large: Samples collected post-vaccine were obtained a median of 72 days after the second dose. The researchers cultured fewer than 2.5 million PBMC per well with 8 to 10 IU/ml IL-2 and 8 to 10 ug/ml peptides.

At the end of around 11 days of culture, CD4+ T cells were isolated. The participants, recipients of two vaccine doses, got either BNT162b2 or mRNA-1273. IL-2 medium supplanted half the medium on days 3 and 7. Profiling relied on immunoSEQ multiplex PCR, and the TCRdb table lists in-frame clones only, not all of them. The sample lists about 45,000 clones; 60% to 75% were seen once. Study-wide points: Clones from infection and from vaccination both contracted markedly late after vaccination.

Regarding this clone: What it binds is unknown.

The starting material was CD4+ T cells from PBMCs cultured without peptide, obtained after COVID-19 vaccination. This receptor was obtained from a human donor who received a COVID-19 vaccine.

The CDR3 here is CASSLFWRGGTGELFF. The CDR3 nucleotides read TGTGCCAGCAGCTTATTTTGGCGGGGGGGGACCGGGGAGCTGTTTTTT. The rearrangement uses TRBV7-2 and TRBJ2-2; 9 bases line up with TRBD2. With V trimmed by 2 bases and J by 5 bases, 6 bases remained unmatched. The CDR3 spans 16 residues. Germline CDR1 SGHTA, CDR2 FQGNSA.